The entry below gives a single T cell receptor beta chain sequence along with its context. This entry belongs to a study of blood T cell repertoires in COVID-19. Study-level background: Collection of acute and convalescent COVID-19 samples took place in the United States, Italy and Spain. The analysed material was cDNA or gDNA that came from T cells, B-cell-depleted T cells, or PBMCs.

Original methodology: Estimation of nucleated cell counts was performed using reference gene primer amplification. The data were produced by immunoSEQ multiplex PCR, yet TCRdb's version contains in-frame clones alone and is incomplete. That table supplies the V and J calls and clone size; D and trimming were determined from the DNA. The table has about 70,000 clones, roughly 79% seen once. V dropped 4 bases and J dropped 4; count of bases not matched to a gene: 15. This CDR3 contains 18 residues. The germline V gene has CDR1 MNHNS and CDR2 SASEGT. The chain links TRBV6-1 to TRBJ1-3; 8 nucleotides agree with TRBD1. The clonotype was recovered from a woman between 65 and 79 years old with acute or convalescent COVID-19. Specimen: peripheral blood. The CDR3 bases are TGTGCCAGCAGTGGGGCGTGGACAGCGGACAGGGTAGGAAACACCATATATTTT. Translating gives CASSGAWTADRVGNTIYF.